This T cell receptor (beta chain) was documented in a study of shared clonotypes between healthy human individuals. Study information: Donors, aged 18 to 49, were a couple of women and a few men.

This CDR3 has 17 amino acids. The germline V and J ends were trimmed by 4 bases and 4 bases, with 21 bases remaining between them. CDR1 is SGHRS and CDR2 is YFSETQ in the germline V gene. Regarding this clone: Its antigen is as yet unknown.

Regarding the study as a whole: Sample collection involved blood only; tissue repertoires are likely different.

The assay was immunoSEQ multiplex PCR, and TCRdb's table has in-frame clones only and misses some. The profile covers 2 million to 3 million clones, with roughly 93% appearing a single time and 0.35% to 0.45% taken by the ten largest. The material sequenced was naive CD4+ T cells from PBMCs. The subset denotes: CD45RA+ positively selected. The receptor was derived from a man between 18 and 29 years old in good health. Some clones in this sample may be carry-over from other donors' samples. The rearrangement joins TRBV5-1 to TRBJ1-5, with D perhaps matching TRBD1 (5 bases). CDR3 amino acids: CASSHRQKDIRNQPQHF. The CDR3 nucleotides are TGCGCCAGCAGCCACAGACAGAAGGATATACGGAATCAGCCCCAGCATTTT. Full variable domain (missing parts from reference TRBV5-1 and TRBJ1-5): KAGVTQTPRYLIKTRGQQVTLSCSPISGHRSVSWYQQTPGQGLQFLFEYFSETQRNKGNFPGRFSGRQFSNSRSEMNVSTLELGDSALYLCASSHRQKDIRNQPQHFGDGTRLSIL.